Below, 11 T cell receptor beta chains from the same sample are listed, as sequenced in a study of CD8+ T cells in alopecia areata. It was cDNA, reverse transcribed from extracted RNA, that served as the sequencing template. TCRdb's copy holds only in-frame clones and misses some; the assay was immunoSEQ multiplex PCR. The table has under 250,000 clones, around 62% seen once; the top ten hold roughly 0.47%. The source was CD4+ T cells sorted from blood, collected at week 0. These receptors all come from a human donor with alopecia areata.

This clone is a singleton in its sample. This chain connects TRBV30 to TRBJ1-2; D is possibly TRBD1 (6 bases). CDR3 size: 12 residues. The germline V and J ends were trimmed by 4 bases and 11 bases, with 17 bases remaining between them. Germline V gene data show CDR1 as GTSNPN and CDR2 as SVGIG (reference sequence). The CDR3 here is CAWTRRGHWYTF. The CDR3, as DNA: TGTGCCTGGACTCGCCGGGGGCATTGGTACACCTTC.

This chain uses TRBV25-1 with TRBJ1-1; D not resolved. This CDR3 comprises 15 residues. Germline values: CDR1 MGHDK, CDR2 SYGVNS. V lost 5 bases and J 2 bases, leaving 15 bases between the germline ends. The DNA for the CDR3 is TGTGCCAGCAGTACACCTGGGCGAGATAACACTGAAGCTTTCTTT. Translated: CASSTPGRDNTEAFF.

Turning to this clone: The sample carries other DNA sequences with the same CDR3. CDR3: CSVREDTEAFF. CDR3 coding DNA: TGCAGCGTTAGGGAGGACACTGAAGCTTTCTTT. The chain couples TRBV29-1 to TRBJ1-1; D uncertain. V lost 5 bases and J lost 3, with 7 bases in between. CDR3 size: 11 residues. Per the germline V gene, CDR1 is SQVTM and CDR2 is ANQGSEA.

The rearrangement links TRBV6-1 to TRBJ2-5; 10 nucleotides agree with TRBD2. Germline CDR1 MNHNS, CDR2 SASEGT. The CDR3 is made up of 15 amino acids. Trimming took 5 bases from V and 5 from J; bases not matched to a gene: 8. CDR3 in amino acids: CASSPSGRGLETQYF. CDR3 coding DNA: TGTGCCAGCAGTCCTAGCGGGAGAGGTTTGGAGACCCAGTACTTC.

The table lists this clone with a count of one. This chain joins TRBV27 and TRBJ1-2; 7 nucleotides agree with TRBD1. CDR3 length: 13 amino acids. Germline CDR1 MNHEY, CDR2 SMNVEV (reference sequence). V trimming: 2 bases; J trimming: 5 bases; junction bases outside the gene matches: 2. The CDR3 sequence: CASSLTGDYGYTF. The DNA of the CDR3 is TGTGCCAGCAGTTTAACAGGGGATTATGGCTACACCTTC.

The V gene is TRBV4-2, the J gene TRBJ1-3; TRBD1 matches 7 bases. The J segment lost 3 bases and the V segment lost 0 bases, leaving 8 bases of the junction unmatched. The CDR3 runs to 17 residues. The germline CDR1 and CDR2 sequences are LGHNA and YNFKEQ. The CDR3 loop reads CASSQDLAGGGGNTIYF. CDR3 nucleotides: TGTGCCAGCAGCCAAGATCTGGCAGGGGGGGGTGGAAACACCATATATTTT.

The rearrangement uses TRBV12-5 and TRBJ1-2; TRBD1 is a possible D gene (6 bases). The germline V gene encodes CDR1 LGHNT and CDR2 FRNRAP. The CDR3 sequence is 16 residues long. V was trimmed by 0 bases and J by 6 bases, leaving 17 bases between them. The DNA of the CDR3 is TGTGCTAGTGGTTTGGTACTCCGAGGGGGGGCGAATGGCTACACCTTC. As protein: CASGLVLRGGANGYTF.

The J gene is TRBJ1-1, the V gene TRBV29-1; D call uncertain. CDR3 length: 11 amino acids. Germline loops: CDR1 SQVTM, CDR2 ANQGSEA. DNA of the CDR3: TGCACCGTCGGCGGGAACACTGAAGCTTTCTTT. As protein: CTVGGNTEAFF.

The V and J genes are TRBV2 and TRBJ1-1; D is ambiguous. This CDR3 has 13 residues. V lost 8 bases and J 3 bases, leaving 13 bases between the germline ends. CDR1 and CDR2 (germline): SNHLY, FYNNEI. In DNA form, the CDR3 reads TGTGCCAGCGGCGAGAAGAAGTACACTGAAGCTTTCTTT. Translated: CASGEKKYTEAFF.

The chain is built from TRBV28 and TRBJ2-3; 7 nucleotides agree with TRBD2. Trimming at V came to 3 bases and at J to 4 bases, leaving 1 base not matched to a gene. This CDR3 has 13 residues. Germline values: CDR1 MDHEN, CDR2 SYDVKM. CDR3 sequence: CASSLTSPDTQYF. The CDR3 coding sequence is TGTGCCAGCAGTTTGACTAGCCCAGATACGCAGTATTTT.

The rearrangement joins TRBV2 to TRBJ1-2; 7 bases are a match to TRBD1. With V trimmed by 3 bases and J by 7 bases, 5 bases remained unmatched. The CDR3 covers 13 residues. Germline V CDR1 and CDR2: SNHLY, FYNNEI. DNA of the CDR3: TGTGCCAGCAGTGAGCTGGGACAGATTGGCTACACCTTC. This translates into CASSELGQIGYTF.